This paragraph covers one TCR beta chain sequence. This sample was taken from a study of T cells in Graves' hyperthyroidism and ophthalmopathy. Amplification of TCR beta CDR3 regions was performed using RNA transcripts as template. The primer set for the first-round RT-PCR of the TCR CDR3 was HTBI. TCRdb re-called the multiplex PCR reads with MiXCR, one entry per CDR3 protein. The data show 200,000 to 300,000 distinct CDR3 sequences, with roughly 15% seen just once and around 26% held by the top ten. V was cut by 3 bases and J by 4 bases, with 12 bases left in between. This CDR3 has 15 residues. In germline, CDR1 is SNHLY, CDR2 FYNNEI.

The gene calls are TRBV2 and TRBJ2-2; possible D gene TRBD1, 5 bases. The TCR was taken from a woman between 18 and 29 years old with Graves' ophthalmopathy. Sequenced material: blood. CDR3 DNA: TGTGCCAGCAGTGAGGGGCATCCGAGCACCGGGGAGCTGTTTTTT. Protein product: CASSEGHPSTGELFF.